A selection of T cell receptor beta chains follows, all from one sample in a study of T-cell memory formation after mild COVID-19. TCRdb re-derived calls from the 5' RACE reads in MiXCR, one entry per CDR3 protein. The top ten clones hold about a fifth of a sample with around 390,000 distinct CDR3 sequences, approximately 16% of them seen once. The sample comprised PBMCs or a T cell subset sorted from them (not recorded which). The source of these receptors is a man between 18 and 35 years old who had mild COVID-19 (a few samples of this study predate the infection). Cell type and time point are not known. The CDR3 runs from the conserved cysteine through the conserved F or W. D genes are given only for firm matches. Expanded clones are given a class, and other clones once, few, many or no size at all.

>TRBJ2-1|NA|NA|TRBV6-5
CATGRDFDEQFF
>TRBJ1-6|few|TRBD1|TRBV7-2
CASSSASGTGWGSPLHF
>TRBJ2-5|NA|NA|TRBV5-1
CASSLADHSSLRNQETQYF
>TRBJ2-2|many|NA|TRBV6-5
CASSYSTDTGELFF
>TRBJ2-7|few|TRBD1|TRBV6-5
CASKNRQGAFPQYF
>TRBJ2-5|NA|TRBD1|TRBV6-6
CASSYYRQGQTQYF
>TRBJ1-5|NA|NA|TRBV20-1
CSALRGVGGQPQHF
>TRBJ2-1|few|TRBD1|TRBV3-1
CASSLEVNRGAYNEQFF
>TRBJ1-5|NA|TRBD1|TRBV9
CASSAQGAYQPQHF
>TRBJ2-7|NA|NA|TRBV5-1
CASRGGRYEQYF
>TRBJ2-3|few|TRBD2|TRBV4-3
CASSQVAGVADTQYF
>TRBJ1-5|many|NA|TRBV27
CASSPLQGIGQPQHF
>TRBJ2-3|NA|NA|TRBV5-1
CASSLASRLVTDTQYF
>TRBJ1-5|NA|TRBD1|TRBV4-2
CASSRSDRGNQPQHF
>TRBJ2-2|NA|TRBD1|TRBV6-5
CASSWDRGGTGELFF
>TRBJ2-5|few|NA|TRBV5-1
CASTPSSGTQYF
>TRBJ1-2|NA|NA|TRBV27
CASSSPRDYGYTF
>TRBJ2-7|NA|NA|TRBV20-1
CSARAQDSGYEQYF
>TRBJ2-5|NA|NA|TRBV4-2
CASSQDRGRGETQYF
>TRBJ1-5|NA|NA|TRBV4-3
CASSQDQEYQPQHF
>TRBJ1-1|few|NA|TRBV20-1
CSASAMGSNTEAFF
>TRBJ1-3|NA|NA|TRBV4-1
CASSFSEGGGNTIYF
>TRBJ1-2|NA|TRBD1|TRBV5-6
CASSPGGDGIYGYTF
>TRBJ1-6|NA|NA|TRBV12-3/TRBV12-4
CASSLGTYNSPLHF
>TRBJ2-7|NA|NA|TRBV5-1
CASSGGDRKSSYEQYF
>TRBJ2-6|few|NA|TRBV12-3/TRBV12-4
CASIPPQGQVGANVLTF
>TRBJ1-6|NA|NA|TRBV14
CASSHRRPGDSYNSPLHF
>TRBJ1-2|NA|TRBD1|TRBV29-1
CSVDTGGFGYGYTF